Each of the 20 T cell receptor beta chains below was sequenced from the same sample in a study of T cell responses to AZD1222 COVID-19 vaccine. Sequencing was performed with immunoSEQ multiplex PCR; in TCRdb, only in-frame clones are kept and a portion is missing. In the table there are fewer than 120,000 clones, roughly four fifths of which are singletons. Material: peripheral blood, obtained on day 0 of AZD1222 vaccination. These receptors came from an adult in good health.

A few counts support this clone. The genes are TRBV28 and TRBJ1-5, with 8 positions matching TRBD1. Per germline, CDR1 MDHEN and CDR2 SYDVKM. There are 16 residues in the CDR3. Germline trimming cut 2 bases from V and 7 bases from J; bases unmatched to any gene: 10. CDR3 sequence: CASSLMGQGARQPQHF. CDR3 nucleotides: TGTGCCAGCAGTTTAATGGGGCAGGGGGCTAGGCAGCCCCAGCATTTT.

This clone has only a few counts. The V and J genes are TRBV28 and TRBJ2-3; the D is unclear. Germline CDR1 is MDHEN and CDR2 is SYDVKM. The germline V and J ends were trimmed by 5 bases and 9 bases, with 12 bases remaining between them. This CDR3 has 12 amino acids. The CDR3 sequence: CASSPPGVTQYF. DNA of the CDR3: TGTGCCAGCAGTCCACCCGGTGTAACGCAGTATTTT.

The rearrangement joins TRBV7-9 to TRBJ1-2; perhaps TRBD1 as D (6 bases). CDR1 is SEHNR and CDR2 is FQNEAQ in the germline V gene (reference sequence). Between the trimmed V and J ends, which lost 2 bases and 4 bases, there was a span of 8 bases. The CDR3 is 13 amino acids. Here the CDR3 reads CASSLLGAYGYTF. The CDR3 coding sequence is TGTGCCAGCAGCTTACTGGGGGCCTATGGCTACACCTTC. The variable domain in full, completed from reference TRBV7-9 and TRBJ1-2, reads DTGVSQNPRHKITKRGQNVTFRCDPISEHNRLYWYRQTLGQGPEFLTYFQNEAQLEKSRLLSDRFSAERPKGSFSTLEIQRTEQGDSAMYLCASSLLGAYGYTFGSGTRLTVV.

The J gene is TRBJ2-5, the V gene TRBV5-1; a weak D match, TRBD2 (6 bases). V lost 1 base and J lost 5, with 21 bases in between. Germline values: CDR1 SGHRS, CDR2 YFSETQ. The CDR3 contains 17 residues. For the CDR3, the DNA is TGCGCCAGCAGCTTGAGGAGGGGTCCCGCGGGCGAGGAGACCCAGTACTTC. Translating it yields CASSLRRGPAGEETQYF.

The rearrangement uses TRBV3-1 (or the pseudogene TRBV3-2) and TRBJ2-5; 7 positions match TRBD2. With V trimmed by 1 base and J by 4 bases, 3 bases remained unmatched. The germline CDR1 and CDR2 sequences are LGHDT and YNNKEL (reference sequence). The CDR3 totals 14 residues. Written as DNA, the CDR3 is TGTGCCAGCAGCCAAGGGACTAGAGCAGAGACCCAGTACTTC. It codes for CASSQGTRAETQYF.

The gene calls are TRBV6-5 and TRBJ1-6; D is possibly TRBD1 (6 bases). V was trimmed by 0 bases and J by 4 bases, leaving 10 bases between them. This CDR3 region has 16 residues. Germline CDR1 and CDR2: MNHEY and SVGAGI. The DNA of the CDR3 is TGTGCCAGCAGTTACTCGGGGACAAGATATAATTCACCCCTCCACTTT. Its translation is CASSYSGTRYNSPLHF.

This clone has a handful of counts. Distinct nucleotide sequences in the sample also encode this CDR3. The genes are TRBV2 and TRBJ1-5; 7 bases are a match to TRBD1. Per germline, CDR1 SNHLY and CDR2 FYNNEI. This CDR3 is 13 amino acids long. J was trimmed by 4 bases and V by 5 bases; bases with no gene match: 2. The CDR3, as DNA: TGTGCCAGCAGTAGGGACAGTAATCAGCCCCAGCATTTT. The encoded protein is CASSRDSNQPQHF. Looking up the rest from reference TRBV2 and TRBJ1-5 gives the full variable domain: EPEVTQTPSHQVTQMGQEVILRCVPISNHLYFYWYRQILGQKVEFLVSFYNNEISEKSEIFDDQFSVERPDGSNFTLKIRSTKLEDSAMYFCASSRDSNQPQHFGDGTRLSIL.

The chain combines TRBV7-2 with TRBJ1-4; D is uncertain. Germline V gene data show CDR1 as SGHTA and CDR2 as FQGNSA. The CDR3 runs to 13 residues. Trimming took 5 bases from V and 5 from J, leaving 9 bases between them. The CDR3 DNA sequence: TGTGCCAGCAGCCGAAGGACGAATGAAAAACTGTTTTTT. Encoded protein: CASSRRTNEKLFF. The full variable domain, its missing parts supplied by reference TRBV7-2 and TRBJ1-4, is GAGVSQSPSNKVTEKGKDVELRCDPISGHTALYWYRQSLGQGLEFLIYFQGNSAPDKSGLPSDRFSAERTGGSVSTLTIQRTQQEDSAVYLCASSRRTNEKLFFGSGTQLSVL.

The CDR3, as DNA: TGTGCCAGCAGCTTAGACACAGATACGCAGTATTTT. Translated, it gives CASSLDTDTQYF. The chain uses TRBV5-6 and TRBJ2-3; D is unresolved. CDR1 is SGHDT, CDR2 YYEEEE, per germline. Trimming removed 2 bases from V and 2 bases from J, with 3 bases in between. CDR3 length: 12 amino acids.

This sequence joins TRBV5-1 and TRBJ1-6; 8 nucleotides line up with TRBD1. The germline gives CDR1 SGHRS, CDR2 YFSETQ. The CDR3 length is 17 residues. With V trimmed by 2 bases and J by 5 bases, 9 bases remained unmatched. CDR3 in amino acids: CASSFGAGDRNNSPLHF. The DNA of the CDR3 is TGCGCCAGCAGCTTCGGGGCGGGGGACAGGAATAATTCACCCCTCCACTTT.

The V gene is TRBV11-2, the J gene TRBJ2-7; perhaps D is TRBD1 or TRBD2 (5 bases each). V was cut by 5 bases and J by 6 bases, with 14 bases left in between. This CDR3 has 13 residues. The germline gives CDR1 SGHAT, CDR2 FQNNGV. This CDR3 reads CASSLTWGSEQYF. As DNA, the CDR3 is TGTGCCAGCAGCCTAACCTGGGGGAGCGAGCAGTACTTC. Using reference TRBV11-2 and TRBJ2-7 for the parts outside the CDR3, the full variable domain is EAGVAQSPRYKIIEKRQSVAFWCNPISGHATLYWYQQILGQGPKLLIQFQNNGVVDDSQLPKDRFSAERLKGVDSTLKIQPAKLEDSAVYLCASSLTWGSEQYFGPGTRLTVT.

CDR3 sequence reads: CASSSYSGMPTYEQYF. The CDR3, as DNA: TGTGCCAGCTCATCATATAGCGGGATGCCAACCTACGAGCAGTACTTC. This sequence joins TRBV18 and TRBJ2-7, with TRBD2 matching 8 bases. Germline CDR1 is KGHSH and CDR2 is LQKENI. J lost 2 bases, V lost 5 bases, and 11 bases had no gene match. The CDR3 spans 16 residues.

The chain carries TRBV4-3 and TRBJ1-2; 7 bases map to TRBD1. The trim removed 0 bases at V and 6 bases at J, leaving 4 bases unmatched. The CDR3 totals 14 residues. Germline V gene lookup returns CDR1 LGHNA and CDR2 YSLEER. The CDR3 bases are TGCGCCAGCAGCCAAGACCAGGGGGTGGATGGCTACACCTTC. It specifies CASSQDQGVDGYTF.

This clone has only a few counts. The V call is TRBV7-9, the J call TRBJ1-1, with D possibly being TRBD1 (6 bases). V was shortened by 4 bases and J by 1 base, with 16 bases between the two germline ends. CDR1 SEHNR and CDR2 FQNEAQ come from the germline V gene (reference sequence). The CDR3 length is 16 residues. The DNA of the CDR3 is TGTGCCAGCAGCTGGTTAGGACAGCCTCAGAACACTGAAGCTTTCTTT. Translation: CASSWLGQPQNTEAFF.

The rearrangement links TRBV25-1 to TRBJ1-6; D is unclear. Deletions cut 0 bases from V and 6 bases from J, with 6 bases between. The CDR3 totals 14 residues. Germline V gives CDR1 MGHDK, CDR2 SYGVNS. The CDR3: CASSEYVGNSPLHF. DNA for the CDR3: TGTGCCAGCAGTGAATATGTCGGTAATTCACCCCTCCACTTT.

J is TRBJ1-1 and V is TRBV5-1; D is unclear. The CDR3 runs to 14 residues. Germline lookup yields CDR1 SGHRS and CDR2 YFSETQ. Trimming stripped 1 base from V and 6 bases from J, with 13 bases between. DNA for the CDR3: TGCGCCAGCAGCTTGACGACAAGTGTACCTGAAGCTTTCTTT. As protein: CASSLTTSVPEAFF.

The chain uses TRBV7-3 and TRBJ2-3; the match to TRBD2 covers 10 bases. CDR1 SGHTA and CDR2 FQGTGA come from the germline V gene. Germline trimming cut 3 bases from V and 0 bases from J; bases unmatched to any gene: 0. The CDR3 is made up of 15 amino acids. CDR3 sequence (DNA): TGTGCCAGCAGCTTTAGCGGGGGGAGCACAGATACGCAGTATTTT. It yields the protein CASSFSGGSTDTQYF.

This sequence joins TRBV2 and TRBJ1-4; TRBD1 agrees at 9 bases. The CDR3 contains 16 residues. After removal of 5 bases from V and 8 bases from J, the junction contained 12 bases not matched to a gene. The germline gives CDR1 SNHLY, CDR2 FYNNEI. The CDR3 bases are TGTGCCAGCAGTAAAAATCCGGGACAGGGACGGGAAAAACTGTTTTTT. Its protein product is CASSKNPGQGREKLFF.

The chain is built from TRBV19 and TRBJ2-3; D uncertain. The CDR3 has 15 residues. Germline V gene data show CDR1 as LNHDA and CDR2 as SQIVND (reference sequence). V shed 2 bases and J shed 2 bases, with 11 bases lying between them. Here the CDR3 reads CASSINSYYTDTQYF. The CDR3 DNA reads TGTGCCAGTAGTATAAACAGCTACTACACAGATACGCAGTATTTT.

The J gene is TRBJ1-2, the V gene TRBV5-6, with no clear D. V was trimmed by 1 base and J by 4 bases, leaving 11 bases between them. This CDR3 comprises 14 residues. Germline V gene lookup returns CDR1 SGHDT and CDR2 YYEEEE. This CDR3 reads CASSLQVLVYGYTF. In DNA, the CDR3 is TGTGCCAGCAGCTTGCAGGTTTTGGTCTATGGCTACACCTTC. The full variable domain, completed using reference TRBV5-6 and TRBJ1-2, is DAGVTQSPTHLIKTRGQQVTLRCSPKSGHDTVSWYQQALGQGPQFIFQYYEEEERQRGNFPDRFSGHQFPNYSSELNVNALLLGDSALYLCASSLQVLVYGYTFGSGTRLTVV.